Listed below are T cell receptor beta chains from one sample, sequenced in a study of shared clonotypes between healthy human individuals. Assay used: immunoSEQ multiplex PCR; TCRdb lists only in-frame clones, some missing. The data show roughly 2 million clones, with 85% to 95% seen just once and 0.1% to 0.15% held by the top ten. Input material: naive CD4+ T cells sorted from blood. The receptors were gathered from a man younger than 35 in good health. Each CDR3 is given without its conserved first and last residue. The order of the fields is J gene, V gene, D gene, CDR3 protein. D genes are given only for firm matches.

J: TRBJ1-1; V: TRBV6-6; D: -; CDR3: ASSVVGTEAF
J: TRBJ2-2; V: TRBV6-5; D: -; CDR3: ASSHRQARSGELF
J: TRBJ1-1; V: TRBV5-6; D: TRBD1; CDR3: ASSKVTGTGDIEAF
J: TRBJ2-1; V: TRBV5-8; D: -; CDR3: ASGPQGSYNEQF
J: TRBJ1-1; V: TRBV5-1; D: -; CDR3: ASSLEWGLTEAF
J: TRBJ2-7; V: TRBV6-1; D: -; CDR3: ASSEGWRGLNEQY
J: TRBJ1-2; V: TRBV7-9; D: -; CDR3: ASSLSGDGYT
J: TRBJ2-3; V: TRBV5-4; D: TRBD2; CDR3: ASSSPGLAGASTDTQY
J: TRBJ1-5; V: TRBV6-1; D: -; CDR3: ASMGEPSNQPQH
J: TRBJ2-7; V: TRBV29-1; D: -; CDR3: SVARELEQY
J: TRBJ2-7; V: TRBV6-5; D: TRBD2; CDR3: ASSTGGLAVYEQY
J: TRBJ2-3; V: TRBV28; D: TRBD2; CDR3: ASSLRLAGPTDTQY
J: TRBJ2-2; V: TRBV6-4; D: TRBD2; CDR3: ASRGLATTGELF
J: TRBJ1-1; V: TRBV6-5; D: -; CDR3: ASSSLVGMNTEAF
J: TRBJ2-1; V: TRBV4-3; D: -; CDR3: ASSQRAGSRVLVGIDEQF
J: TRBJ2-3; V: TRBV10-3; D: -; CDR3: AISGQLVDTQY
J: TRBJ2-7; V: TRBV10-3; D: TRBD1; CDR3: AISTLGAGGYEQY
J: TRBJ2-6; V: TRBV7-6; D: -; CDR3: ASSLEVLWESGANVLT
J: TRBJ1-1; V: TRBV9; D: -; CDR3: ASSPQAGMNTEAF
J: TRBJ2-7; V: TRBV4-1; D: -; CDR3: ASSQDGEGALEQY
J: TRBJ1-3; V: TRBV6-1; D: -; CDR3: ASSEPPRGNTIY
J: TRBJ2-5; V: TRBV5-1; D: TRBD2; CDR3: ASSSGLAGEEETQY
J: TRBJ2-2; V: TRBV11-3; D: -; CDR3: ASSSQTAGELF
J: TRBJ2-2; V: TRBV7-9; D: TRBD2; CDR3: ASSLAGGHTGELF
J: TRBJ1-6; V: TRBV10-3; D: -; CDR3: AISEGALGSPLH
J: TRBJ2-1; V: TRBV5-1; D: TRBD2; CDR3: ASSSSLAGGNEQF
J: TRBJ2-4; V: TRBV11-2; D: -; CDR3: ASAVPGIAKNIQY
J: TRBJ2-5; V: TRBV10-1; D: -; CDR3: ASSESSGPEETQY
J: TRBJ1-2; V: TRBV6-5; D: -; CDR3: ASSYSGGIDGYT
J: TRBJ2-1; V: TRBV11-2; D: -; CDR3: ASSLVRGSYNEQF
J: TRBJ2-2; V: TRBV19; D: -; CDR3: ASSIDPSPGELF
J: TRBJ2-2; V: TRBV6-1; D: -; CDR3: ASSEVGYSVFSGELF
J: TRBJ1-1; V: TRBV5-4; D: -; CDR3: ASSPHLDRLNTEAF
J: TRBJ1-5; V: TRBV10-3; D: TRBD1; CDR3: AISPQGDQPQH
J: TRBJ2-5; V: TRBV5-8; D: -; CDR3: ASSFGHIYQETQY
J: TRBJ1-6; V: TRBV7-2; D: TRBD1; CDR3: ASSLEGQGLNSPLH
J: TRBJ2-3; V: TRBV29-1; D: -; CDR3: SVESGGTDTQY
J: TRBJ1-3; V: TRBV6-1; D: TRBD1; CDR3: AADRGEGNTIY
J: TRBJ1-2; V: TRBV7-2; D: TRBD1; CDR3: ASSSRGQGSDGYT
J: TRBJ1-1; V: TRBV6-5; D: -; CDR3: ASSYRVGTEAF
J: TRBJ1-2; V: TRBV18; D: -; CDR3: ASSPAQTNYGYT
J: TRBJ1-3; V: TRBV27; D: -; CDR3: ASRPSGMAGNTIY
J: TRBJ1-2; V: TRBV6-1; D: TRBD1; CDR3: ASSDGTGYYGYT
J: TRBJ1-2; V: TRBV30; D: -; CDR3: AWSVARGYGYT